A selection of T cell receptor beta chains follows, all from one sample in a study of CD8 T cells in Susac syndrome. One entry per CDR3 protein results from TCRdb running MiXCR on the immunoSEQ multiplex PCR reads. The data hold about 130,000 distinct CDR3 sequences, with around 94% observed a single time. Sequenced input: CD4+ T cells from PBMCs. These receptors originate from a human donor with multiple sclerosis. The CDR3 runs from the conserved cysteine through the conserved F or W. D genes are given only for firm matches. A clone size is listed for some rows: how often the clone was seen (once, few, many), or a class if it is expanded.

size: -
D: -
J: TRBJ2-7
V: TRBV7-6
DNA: TGTGCCAGCAGCTTACTAGGGGCCGAGCAGTACTTC
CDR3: CASSLLGAEQYF

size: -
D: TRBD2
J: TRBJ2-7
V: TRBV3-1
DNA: TGTGCCAGCAGCCCCGGGACTACCTACGAGCAGTACTTC
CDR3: CASSPGTTYEQYF

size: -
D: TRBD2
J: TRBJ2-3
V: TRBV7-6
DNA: TGTGCCAGCAGCTGGGGAAGCGGGGGCGGGGCAGATACGCAGTATTTT
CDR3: CASSWGSGGGADTQYF

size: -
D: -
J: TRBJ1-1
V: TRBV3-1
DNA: TGTGCCAGCAGCCAAGACAGGGTTGGGGACACTGAAGCTTTCTTT
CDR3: CASSQDRVGDTEAFF

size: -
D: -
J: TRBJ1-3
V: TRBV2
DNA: TGTGCCAGCAGTGAGCAGGGCAGCTCTGGAAACACCATATATTTT
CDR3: CASSEQGSSGNTIYF

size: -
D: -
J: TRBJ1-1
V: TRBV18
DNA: TGTGCCAGCTCATCGAGGCAGCGGAACACTGAAGCTTTCTTT
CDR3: CASSSRQRNTEAFF

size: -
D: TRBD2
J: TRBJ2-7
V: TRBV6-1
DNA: TGTGCCGCCGGCCGCGCGGGGGACGAGCAGTACTTC
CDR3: CAAGRAGDEQYF

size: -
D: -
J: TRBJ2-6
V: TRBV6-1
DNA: TGTGCCAGCAGCCGAGGACACCTCTCTGGGGCCAACGTCCTGACTTTC
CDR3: CASSRGHLSGANVLTF

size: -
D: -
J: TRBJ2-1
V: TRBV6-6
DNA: TGTGCCAGCAGACCCGGAAGGGCCAGCAGTGAGCAGTTCTTC
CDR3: CASRPGRASSEQFF

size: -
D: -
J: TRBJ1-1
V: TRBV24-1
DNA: TGTGCCACCAAGGAGACCATTAACACTGAAGCTTTCTTT
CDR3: CATKETINTEAFF

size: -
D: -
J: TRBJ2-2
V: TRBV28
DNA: TGTGCCAGCTGGCGGGGAAACACCGGGGAGCTGTTTTTT
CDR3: CASWRGNTGELFF

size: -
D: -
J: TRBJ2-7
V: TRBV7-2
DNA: TGTGCCAGCAGCCCGTCCCTCTACGAGCAGTACTTC
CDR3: CASSPSLYEQYF

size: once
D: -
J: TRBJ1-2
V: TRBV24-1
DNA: TGTGCCACCAGTGAAGGGAGAGATGGCTACACCTTC
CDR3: CATSEGRDGYTF

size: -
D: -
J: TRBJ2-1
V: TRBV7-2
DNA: TGTGCCAGCAGCTTAGACCAGAGCTCCTACAATGAGCAGTTCTTC
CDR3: CASSLDQSSYNEQFF

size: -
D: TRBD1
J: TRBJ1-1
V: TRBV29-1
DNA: TGCAGCGCGGCACCGGGACAGGGGTGGACTGAAGCTTTCTTT
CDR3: CSAAPGQGWTEAFF

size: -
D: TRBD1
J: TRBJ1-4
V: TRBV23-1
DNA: TGCGCCAGCACCAAGATGACAGGGGCGTCAGGAAAACTGTTTTTT
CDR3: CASTKMTGASGKLFF

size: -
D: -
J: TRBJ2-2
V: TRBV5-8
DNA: TGTGCCAGCAGCTTGGGGACCAATTCGAACACCGGGGAGCTGTTTTTT
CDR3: CASSLGTNSNTGELFF

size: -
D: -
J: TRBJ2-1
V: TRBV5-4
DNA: TGTGCCAGCAGCAAAGGGGGGAGTAGACACAATGAGCAGTTCTTC
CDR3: CASSKGGSRHNEQFF

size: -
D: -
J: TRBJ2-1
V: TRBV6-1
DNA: TGTGCCAGCAGTCTCAACATCGATGAGCAGTTCTTC
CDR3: CASSLNIDEQFF

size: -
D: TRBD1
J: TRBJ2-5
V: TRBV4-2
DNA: TGTGCCAGCAGCCAACCGGGACAGGGGGCTTCAGAGACCCAGTACTTC
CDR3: CASSQPGQGASETQYF

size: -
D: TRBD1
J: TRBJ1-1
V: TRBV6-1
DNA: TGTGCCAGCAGCCGGACAGGGGCTGAAGCTTTCTTT
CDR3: CASSRTGAEAFF

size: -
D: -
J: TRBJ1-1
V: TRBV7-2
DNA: TGTGCCAGCAGCGATGCCTCCGAAGCTTTCTTT
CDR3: CASSDASEAFF

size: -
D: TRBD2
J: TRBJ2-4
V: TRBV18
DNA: TGTGCCAGCTCAGGGACTAGCGGGAGTGACATTCAGTACTTC
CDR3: CASSGTSGSDIQYF

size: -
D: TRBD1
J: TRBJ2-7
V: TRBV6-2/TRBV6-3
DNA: TGTGCCAGCAGGCCGGGACAGGGGGCATACGAGCAGTACTTC
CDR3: CASRPGQGAYEQYF

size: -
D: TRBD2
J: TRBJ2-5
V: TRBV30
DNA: TGTGCCTGGACCGGACTAGCGGGGTTCCAAGAGACCCAGTACTTC
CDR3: CAWTGLAGFQETQYF

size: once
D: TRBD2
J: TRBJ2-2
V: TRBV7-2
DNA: TGTGCCAGCCGGGGGGGTAGTAGAGGGGCCGGGGAGCTGTTTTTT
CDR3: CASRGGSRGAGELFF

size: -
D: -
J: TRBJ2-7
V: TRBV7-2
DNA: TGTGCCAGCAGCTTAGCCGATATCTACGAGCAGTACTTC
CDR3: CASSLADIYEQYF

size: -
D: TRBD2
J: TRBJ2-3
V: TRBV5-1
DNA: TGCGCCAGCAGCTTGGAGACTAGCGGCAGCACAGATACGCAGTATTTT
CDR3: CASSLETSGSTDTQYF

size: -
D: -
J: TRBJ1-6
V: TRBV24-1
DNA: TGTGCCACCAGTGCCCCGGCGGTTTCACCCCTCCACTTT
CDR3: CATSAPAVSPLHF

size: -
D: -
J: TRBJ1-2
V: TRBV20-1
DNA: TGCAGTGCTAGATATACGCCCCCCGCCAGGGGTGGCTACACCTTC
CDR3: CSARYTPPARGGYTF

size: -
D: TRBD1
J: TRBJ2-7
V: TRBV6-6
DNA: TGTGCCAGCAGGCAGGGACAGGGTCACGAGCAGTACTTC
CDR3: CASRQGQGHEQYF

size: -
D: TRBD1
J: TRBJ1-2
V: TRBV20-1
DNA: TGCAGTGCTACCACGGGACAGGGATACTATGGCTACACCTTC
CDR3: CSATTGQGYYGYTF

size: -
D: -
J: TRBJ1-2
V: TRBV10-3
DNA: TGTGCCATCAGTGAGTCGGGGGGCACTAACTATGGCTACACCTTC
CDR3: CAISESGGTNYGYTF

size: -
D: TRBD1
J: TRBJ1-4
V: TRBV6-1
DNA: TGTGCCAGCAGAAGGGGGCTGTCGGAAAAACTGTTTTTT
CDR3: CASRRGLSEKLFF

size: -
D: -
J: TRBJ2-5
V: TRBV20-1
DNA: TGCAGTGCTACCCCCCCCCGGGGGCGGGAGACCCAGTACTTC
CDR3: CSATPPRGRETQYF

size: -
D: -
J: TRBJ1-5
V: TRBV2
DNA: TGTGCCAGCAGGGACCAGGAACCCGGACAGCCCCAGCATTTT
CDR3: CASRDQEPGQPQHF

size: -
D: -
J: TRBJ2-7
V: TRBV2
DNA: TGTGCCAGCAAAGGTAGCGAGCAGTACTTC
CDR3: CASKGSEQYF

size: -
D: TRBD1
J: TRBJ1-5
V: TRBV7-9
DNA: TGTGCCAGCAGCTTAGGACAGGGGATCGGTCAGCCCCAGCATTTT
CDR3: CASSLGQGIGQPQHF

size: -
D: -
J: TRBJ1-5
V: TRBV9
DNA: TGTGCCAGCAGCGTAGGTATCAATCAGCCCCAGCATTTT
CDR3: CASSVGINQPQHF

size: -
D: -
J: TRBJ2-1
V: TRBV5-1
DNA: TGCGCCAGCAGCTTTACCTCCGATGAGCAGTTCTTC
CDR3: CASSFTSDEQFF

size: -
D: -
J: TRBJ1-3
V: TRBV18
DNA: TGTGCCAGCTCACCACCATCCTCTGCAGGCTCTGGAAACACCATATATTTT
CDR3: CASSPPSSAGSGNTIYF

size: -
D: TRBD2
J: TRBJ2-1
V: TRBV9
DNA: TGTGCCAGCAGCGCGGGACTAGACGGCTACAATGAGCAGTTCTTC
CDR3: CASSAGLDGYNEQFF

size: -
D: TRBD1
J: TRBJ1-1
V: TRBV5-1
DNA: TGCGCCAGTATACAGGGGACGAACACTGAAGCTTTCTTT
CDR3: CASIQGTNTEAFF

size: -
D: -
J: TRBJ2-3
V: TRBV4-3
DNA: TGCGCCAGCAGCCAGGGGGGACCGCAGTATTTT
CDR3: CASSQGGPQYF

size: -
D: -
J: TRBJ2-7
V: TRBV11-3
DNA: TGTGCCAGCAGCTCCCTACTAAGCTCCTACGAGCAGTACTTC
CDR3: CASSSLLSSYEQYF

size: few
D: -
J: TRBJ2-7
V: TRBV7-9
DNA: TGTGCCAGCACCCCATCCGAGGAGCAGTACTTC
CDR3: CASTPSEEQYF

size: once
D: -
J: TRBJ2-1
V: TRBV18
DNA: TGTGCCAGCTCACCGGGCACACTAGGGCAGTTCTTC
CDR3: CASSPGTLGQFF

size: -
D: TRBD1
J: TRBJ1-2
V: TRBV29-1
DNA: TGCAGCGTCACGACAGGGCAAGGGTATGGCTACACCTTC
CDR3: CSVTTGQGYGYTF

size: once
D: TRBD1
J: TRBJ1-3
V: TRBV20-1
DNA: TGCAGTGCCGTACAGGGGGAAGTTGGGAACACCATATATTTT
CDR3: CSAVQGEVGNTIYF